One and the same sample provided the 29 T cell receptor beta chains below, sequenced in a study of B cell selection in AIRE deficiency. Here immunoSEQ multiplex PCR was the method, and the copy in TCRdb shows in-frame clones only, minus some. The sample has some 25,000 clones, over 95% seen once; the top ten hold roughly 0.26%. Conventional CD4 T cells were sorted as CD4+CD127+ cells. Input material: CD4+CD127+ conventional T cells sorted from PBMCs. These receptors were collected from a human donor in good health.

The CDR3 DNA reads TGCGCCAGGAAAAAGCGGGGGGCCCCAGGCGAGCAGTTCTTC. Its translation: CARKKRGAPGEQFF. V is TRBV10-1 and J is TRBJ2-1; 9 bases are shared with TRBD2. Unmatched junction bases numbered 13, after V lost 9 bases and J lost 10 bases. The CDR3 runs to 14 residues. CDR1 is WNHNN, CDR2 SYGVQD, per germline (reference sequence).

The chain recombines TRBV19 with TRBJ2-5; no definite D call. Trimming left V 5 bases short and J 5 bases short, with 18 bases between. CDR1 is LNHDA, CDR2 SQIVND, per germline (reference sequence). CDR3 length: 15 residues. Written as DNA, the CDR3 is TGTGCCAGTAGTTCCCAAGTAGGGCCTTGGGAGACCCAGTACTTC. This gives the protein CASSSQVGPWETQYF.

This clone was found once. The V call is TRBV6-5, the J call TRBJ2-3; D may correspond to TRBD1 or TRBD2 (5 bases each). The CDR3 sequence is 13 residues long. V was shortened by 7 bases and J by 2 bases, with 10 bases between the two germline ends. The germline CDR1 and CDR2 sequences are MNHEY and SVGAGI. The CDR3 reads CASKRGNTDTQYF. As DNA, the CDR3 is TGTGCCAGCAAACGGGGCAACACAGATACGCAGTATTTT.

The chain joins TRBV6-1 to TRBJ2-2; D assignment may be TRBD1 or TRBD2 (5 bases each). CDR3 length: 14 amino acids. V gave up 6 bases and J gave up 5 bases, with 13 bases separating them. In germline, CDR1 is MNHNS, CDR2 SASEGT. In DNA, the CDR3 is TGTGCCAGCAGAAGGGACCCTGGGACCGGGGAGCTGTTTTTT. The encoded protein is CASRRDPGTGELFF.

The chain employs TRBV18 and TRBJ1-5; TRBD1 is a possible D gene (5 bases). This CDR3 contains 16 residues. Germline values: CDR1 KGHSH, CDR2 LQKENI. V dropped 3 bases and J dropped 5 bases, with 17 bases sitting between them. The DNA for the CDR3 is TGTGCCAGCTCACCTACTAGGGCAGGGATCGATCAGCCCCAGCATTTT. It is translated as CASSPTRAGIDQPQHF. Looking up the rest from reference TRBV18 and TRBJ1-5 gives the full variable domain: NAGVMQNPRHLVRRRGQEARLRCSPMKGHSHVYWYRQLPEEGLKFMVYLQKENIIDESGMPKERFSAEFPKEGPSILRIQQVVRGDSAAYFCASSPTRAGIDQPQHFGDGTRLSIL.

This chain uses TRBV5-6 with TRBJ2-1; perhaps TRBD2 as D (5 bases). This CDR3 region has 15 residues. Germline CDR1 reads SGHDT; CDR2 reads YYEEEE. V was cut by 1 base and J by 5 bases, with 13 bases left in between. The CDR3 region is CASSLRGGKNNEQFF. CDR3 in DNA: TGTGCCAGCAGCTTGCGGGGTGGGAAGAACAATGAGCAGTTCTTC. Filled out from reference TRBV5-6 and TRBJ2-1, the complete variable domain reads DAGVTQSPTHLIKTRGQQVTLRCSPKSGHDTVSWYQQALGQGPQFIFQYYEEEERQRGNFPDRFSGHQFPNYSSELNVNALLLGDSALYLCASSLRGGKNNEQFFGPGTRLTVL.

This sequence joins TRBV27 and TRBJ2-6, with 7 bases fitting TRBD1. Looked up from germline, CDR1 is MNHEY and CDR2 is SMNVEV (reference sequence). The V and J ends lost 6 bases and 2 bases, in that order; junction bases with no gene match: 1. The CDR3 contains 14 residues. CDR3 DNA: TGTGCCAGCAGCCAGGGGGCTGGGGCCAACGTCCTGACTTTC. Translated: CASSQGAGANVLTF.

The chain recombines TRBV6-1 with TRBJ1-6, with 7 bases aligning to TRBD1. The CDR3 runs to 14 residues. The germline gives CDR1 MNHNS, CDR2 SASEGT. V shed 6 bases, J shed 3 bases, and the junction held 2 bases outside the gene matches. For the CDR3, the DNA is TGTGCCAGCAGCTGGGACAGCTATAATTCACCCCTCCACTTT. Encoded protein: CASSWDSYNSPLHF.

The chain recombines TRBV7-3 with TRBJ2-3; 10 positions match TRBD2. This CDR3 has 18 residues. Germline-derived CDR1 and CDR2 are SGHTA and FQGTGA. V was pared by 5 bases and J by 0 bases, with 11 bases of the junction left unmatched. DNA for the CDR3: TGTGCCAGCAGCCACAAACCCCGGACTAGCGGAAGCACAGATACGCAGTATTTT. Translating it yields CASSHKPRTSGSTDTQYF.

The rearrangement links TRBV18 to TRBJ2-2; no firm D call. This CDR3 has 12 residues. CDR1 KGHSH and CDR2 LQKENI come from the germline V gene. Trimming left V 3 bases short and J 3 bases short, with 2 bases between. CDR3 in DNA: TGTGCCAGCTCACCTGACACCGGGGAGCTGTTTTTT. Protein product: CASSPDTGELFF.

The V and J genes are TRBV18 and TRBJ2-7, with TRBD1 identical over 8 bases. Germline assignment: CDR1 KGHSH and CDR2 LQKENI. V shed 3 bases and J 5 bases; nucleotides not matched to a gene: 9. CDR3 length equals 15 residues. CDR3 sequence reads: CASSPLLGQGNEQYF. The CDR3 DNA reads TGTGCCAGCTCACCTTTGTTAGGACAGGGTAACGAGCAGTACTTC.

Only a few counts were recorded for this clone. The same CDR3 arises from other DNA sequences in this sample as well. The CDR3: CASSPFGAGVKGTQYF. Here the CDR3 DNA reads TGTGCCAGCAGCCCCTTTGGAGCGGGAGTTAAAGGGACCCAGTACTTC. The genes are TRBV7-3 and TRBJ2-5, with 8 bases matching TRBD2. Germline V lookup: CDR1 SGHTA, CDR2 FQGTGA. The CDR3 spans 16 residues. V was clipped by 5 bases and J by 7 bases; unmatched bases: 15. Full variable domain (rest looked up from reference TRBV7-3 and TRBJ2-5): GAGVSQTPSNKVTEKGKYVELRCDPISGHTALYWYRQSLGQGPEFLIYFQGTGAADDSGLPNDRFFAVRPEGSVSTLKIQRTERGDSAVYLCASSPFGAGVKGTQYFGPGTRLLVL.

The CDR3 is CSAISRSEAFF. The DNA of the CDR3 is TGCAGTGCAATTAGTAGGTCTGAAGCTTTCTTT. This chain links TRBV20-1 with TRBJ1-1; D is unclear. Trimming took 6 bases from V and 6 from J, leaving 11 bases between them. The germline V gene has CDR1 DFQATT and CDR2 SNEGSKA (reference sequence). The CDR3 runs to 11 residues.

This clone was observed once. V is TRBV2 and J is TRBJ2-5; TRBD1 agrees at 9 bases. The V segment lost 5 bases and the J segment 4 bases; nucleotides outside the gene matches: 11. The CDR3 length is 16 residues. The germline CDR1 and CDR2 sequences are SNHLY and FYNNEI. CDR3 protein: CASSNDRGSTGETQYF. In nucleotides, the CDR3 is TGTGCCAGCAGTAACGACAGGGGGTCCACGGGAGAGACCCAGTACTTC.

The genes are TRBV19 and TRBJ2-2, with 10 nucleotides matching TRBD2. The junction had 5 bases not matched to a gene; V was cut back by 6 bases and J by 7 bases. Germline loops: CDR1 LNHDA, CDR2 SQIVND (reference sequence). The CDR3 loop spans 14 amino acids. The CDR3 loop is CASRLAGAGGELFF. The CDR3 DNA is TGTGCCAGTAGGCTAGCGGGAGCGGGCGGGGAGCTGTTTTTT.

The chain links TRBV7-9 to TRBJ2-3, with 10 bases aligning to TRBD2. Germline V gives CDR1 SEHNR, CDR2 FQNEAQ (reference sequence). The junction had 9 bases not matched to a gene; V was cut back by 6 bases and J by 0 bases. This CDR3 region has 17 residues. The CDR3 DNA follows: TGTGCCAGCAGTGAGTTAGCGGGAGGTGCTAGCACAGATACGCAGTATTTT. Its translation: CASSELAGGASTDTQYF.

This sequence joins TRBV5-4 and TRBJ2-7; unclear D gene. Deletions cut 2 bases from V and 1 base from J, with 13 bases between. This CDR3 has 15 residues. CDR1 is SGHNT, CDR2 YYREEE, per germline (reference sequence). The CDR3 sequence: CASSLSSGTSYEQYF. The CDR3 bases are TGTGCCAGCAGCTTATCGTCTGGAACTTCCTACGAGCAGTACTTC. The full variable domain, rest sourced from reference TRBV5-4 and TRBJ2-7, is ETGVTQSPTHLIKTRGQQVTLRCSSQSGHNTVSWYQQALGQGPQFIFQYYREEENGRGNFPPRFSGLQFPNYSSELNVNALELDDSALYLCASSLSSGTSYEQYFGPGTRLTVT.

This chain links TRBV9 with TRBJ2-2; no reliable D call. CDR3 length: 16 residues. V shed 4 bases and J shed 2 bases, with 15 bases lying between them. Germline-derived CDR1 and CDR2 are SGDLS and YYNGEE. The chain's CDR3 is CASSPSWTDNTGELFF. The CDR3 coding sequence is TGTGCCAGCAGCCCCTCCTGGACGGACAACACCGGGGAGCTGTTTTTT.

J is TRBJ1-1 and V is TRBV7-2, with 10 bases fitting TRBD1. V gave up 5 bases and J gave up 4 bases; unmatched junction bases: 4. This CDR3 spans 14 amino acids. CDR1 and CDR2 (germline): SGHTA, FQGNSA. CDR3 nucleotides: TGTGCCAGCAGCCAGAGGACAGGGGGCACTGAAGCTTTCTTT. It specifies CASSQRTGGTEAFF.

The V call is TRBV5-8, the J call TRBJ2-2; D possibly corresponds to TRBD2 (5 bases). CDR1 is SGHTS, CDR2 YDEGEE, per germline. The CDR3 consists of 15 residues. V was pared by 4 bases and J by 6 bases, with 16 bases between. The CDR3 is CASSPRVGVPGELFF. As DNA, the CDR3 is TGTGCCAGCAGCCCGCGGGTGGGAGTTCCCGGGGAGCTGTTTTTT.

The rearrangement joins TRBV7-7 to TRBJ2-5, with D perhaps matching TRBD2 (7 bases). This CDR3 has 17 residues. The germline V gene has CDR1 SSHAT and CDR2 FNYEAQ (reference sequence). Trimming left V 1 base short and J 5 bases short, with 20 bases between. The CDR3 region is CASSLEPGGLYGETQYF. DNA of the CDR3: TGTGCCAGCAGCTTAGAGCCGGGGGGCCTCTATGGGGAGACCCAGTACTTC.

The count of this clone is one. This rearrangement joins TRBV29-1 to TRBJ2-5; D is unresolved. The CDR3 is 13 residues long. Germline CDR1 SQVTM, CDR2 ANQGSEA. Trimming left V 4 bases short and J 1 base short, with 10 bases between. The CDR3 protein is CSVALLTQETQYF. In DNA, the CDR3 is TGCAGCGTTGCCCTGTTGACCCAAGAGACCCAGTACTTC.

This sequence joins TRBV5-1 and TRBJ1-2; perhaps TRBD1 as D (6 bases). Trimming stripped 0 bases from V and 5 bases from J, with 14 bases between. Germline CDR1 SGHRS, CDR2 YFSETQ. The CDR3 is 15 residues long. CDR3 in amino acids: CASSLAEGGQYGYTF. Written as DNA, the CDR3 is TGCGCCAGCAGCTTGGCAGAGGGGGGCCAATATGGCTACACCTTC.

The table lists this clone with a count of one. The chain employs TRBV5-3 and TRBJ1-2, with TRBD1 identical over 10 bases. TRBV5-3 is labeled an ORF, and its function is uncertain. V was pared by 3 bases and J by 4 bases, with 3 bases of the junction left unmatched. The CDR3 sequence is 14 residues long. The CDR3 coding sequence is TGTGCCAGAAGCTGCCGGGACAGGGGCTATGGCTACACCTTC. It translates to CARSCRDRGYGYTF.

The rearrangement joins TRBV7-9 to TRBJ2-5; D is unclear. From germline, CDR1 is SEHNR and CDR2 FQNEAQ (reference sequence). V was clipped by 5 bases and J by 5 bases, with 15 bases between them. The CDR3 contains 14 residues. The CDR3 loop is CASSPVDTPETQYF. CDR3 coding DNA: TGTGCCAGCAGCCCCGTAGACACCCCCGAGACCCAGTACTTC.

CDR3 in amino acids: CASIPPDRVAGYTF. Written as DNA, the CDR3 is TGTGCCAGCATTCCACCCGACAGGGTCGCTGGCTACACCTTC. The chain has TRBV2 and TRBJ1-2; TRBD1 matches at 7 bases. Unmatched junction bases numbered 12, after V lost 7 bases and J lost 7 bases. The germline V gene has CDR1 SNHLY and CDR2 FYNNEI. The length of the CDR3 is 14 residues.

The chain carries TRBV19 and TRBJ1-5; 7 bases are a match to TRBD1. Germline V gene lookup returns CDR1 LNHDA and CDR2 SQIVND (reference sequence). The CDR3 covers 16 residues. V lost 5 bases to trimming and J lost 2 bases; unmatched junction nucleotides: 9. The CDR3 loop is CASSLYRGEGNQPQHF. CDR3 in DNA: TGTGCCAGTAGTCTGTACAGGGGAGAGGGCAATCAGCCCCAGCATTTT.

This clone appeared once. This rearrangement joins TRBV23-1 to TRBJ2-7; D might be TRBD2 (5 bases). TRBV23-1 carries the ORF label, with uncertain function. CDR3 size: 14 residues. The germline V and J ends were trimmed by 3 bases and 0 bases, with 9 bases remaining between them. The CDR3: CASSHERTSYEQYF. In DNA, the CDR3 is TGCGCCAGCAGTCACGAGCGGACCTCCTACGAGCAGTACTTC.

The genes are TRBV6-6 and TRBJ2-7, with 7 nucleotides matching TRBD1. V shed 4 bases and J 7 bases; nucleotides not matched to a gene: 16. Germline CDR1 MNHNY, CDR2 SVGAGI (reference sequence). The CDR3 extends over 16 amino acids. The CDR3 spells CASSSPATGPPGEQYF. The DNA for the CDR3 is TGTGCCAGCAGTTCGCCCGCGACAGGGCCCCCGGGGGAGCAGTACTTC.